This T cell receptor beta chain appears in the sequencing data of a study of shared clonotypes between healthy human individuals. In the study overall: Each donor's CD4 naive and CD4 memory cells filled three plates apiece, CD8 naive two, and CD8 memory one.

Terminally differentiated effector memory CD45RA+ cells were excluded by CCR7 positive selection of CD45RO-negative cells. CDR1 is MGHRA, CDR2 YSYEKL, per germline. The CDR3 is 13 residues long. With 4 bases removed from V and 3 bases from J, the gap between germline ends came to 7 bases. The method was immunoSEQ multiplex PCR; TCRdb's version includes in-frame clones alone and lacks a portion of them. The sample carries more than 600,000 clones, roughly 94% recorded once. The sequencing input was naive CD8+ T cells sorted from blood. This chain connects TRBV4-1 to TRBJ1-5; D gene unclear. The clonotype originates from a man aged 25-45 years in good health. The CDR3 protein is CASSPQLNQPQHF. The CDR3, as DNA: TGCGCCAGCAGCCCACAGCTCAATCAGCCCCAGCATTTT.